This TCR beta chain is drawn from a study of control samples from healthy donors and cancer patients. Clones were read by immunoSEQ multiplex PCR, and TCRdb kept only the in-frame ones, dropping some. The sample lists 400,000 to 450,000 clones; 75% to 95% were seen once. The V gene's germline CDR1 is MDHEN and CDR2 SYDVKM. This CDR3 is built from 12 residues. Trimming removed 7 bases at V and 0 bases at J, with 6 bases between. The chain links TRBV28 to TRBJ2-5; D is ambiguous. Sequencing input: PBMCs. The sequence was collected from a man in his forties or fifties with head and neck cancer. Here the CDR3 DNA reads TGTGCCAGCACCGCGTACCAAGAGACCCAGTACTTC. It encodes CASTAYQETQYF.